Below, 14 T cell receptor beta chains from the same sample are listed, as sequenced in a study of cytomegalovirus exposure and HLA in healthy donors. Primers included in the PCR were 60 Vbeta and 13 Jbeta primers. Profiled with immunoSEQ multiplex PCR; TCRdb holds only in-frame clones, not every one. The table lists 200,000 or so clones, about 72% of them singletons. Specimen: PBMCs. The receptors were gathered from a male donor in good health and CMV-seronegative.

This chain uses TRBV15 with TRBJ1-4; D not resolved. This CDR3 contains 14 residues. The germline CDR1 and CDR2 sequences are LNHNV and YYDKDF (reference sequence). V lost 6 bases and J 0 bases, leaving 8 bases between the germline ends. CDR3 sequence: CATSISSTNEKLFF. CDR3 nucleotides: TGTGCCACCAGTATCAGTTCAACTAATGAAAAACTGTTTTTT.

In DNA, the CDR3 is TGTGCCAGCAGTCTAATTGAGGGCGAAGCTTTCTTT. Protein product: CASSLIEGEAFF. The chain combines TRBV28 with TRBJ1-1; D remains unclear. This CDR3 is built from 12 residues. V was cut by 5 bases and J by 8 bases, with 12 bases left in between. CDR1 and CDR2 (germline): MDHEN, SYDVKM.

The chain recombines TRBV5-1 with TRBJ2-7, with D hard to call. The V gene's germline CDR1 is SGHRS and CDR2 YFSETQ. This CDR3 contains 14 residues. V lost 0 bases to trimming and J lost 2 bases, with 9 bases between them. This CDR3 reads CASSLAEVTYEQYF. DNA of the CDR3: TGCGCCAGCAGCTTGGCAGAGGTGACCTACGAGCAGTACTTC.

This clone was seen only a few times. The chain is built from TRBV7-9 and TRBJ1-4; D might be TRBD1 (6 bases). The CDR3 spans 15 residues. With 5 bases removed from V and 0 bases from J, the gap between germline ends came to 10 bases. In germline, CDR1 is SEHNR, CDR2 FQNEAQ (reference sequence). CDR3 bases: TGTGCCAGCAGCGAGGACAGAGCAACTAATGAAAAACTGTTTTTT. Its translation: CASSEDRATNEKLFF. The whole variable domain, remainder taken from reference TRBV7-9 and TRBJ1-4, is DTGVSQNPRHKITKRGQNVTFRCDPISEHNRLYWYRQTLGQGPEFLTYFQNEAQLEKSRLLSDRFSAERPKGSFSTLEIQRTEQGDSAMYLCASSEDRATNEKLFFGSGTQLSVL.

J is TRBJ2-3 and V is TRBV5-6; 16 nucleotides align to TRBD2. The CDR3 runs to 19 residues. Losses at the gene ends were 2 bases for V and 0 bases for J; bases not matched to a gene: 6. CDR1 and CDR2 from the germline V gene are SGHDT and YYEEEE. CDR3 DNA sequence: TGTGCCAGCAGCTTAACTGGGACTAGCGGGAGGGGTAGCACAGATACGCAGTATTTT. It translates to CASSLTGTSGRGSTDTQYF.

This clone was seen a handful of times. The chain recombines TRBV28 with TRBJ2-5; a weak D match, TRBD2 (6 bases). This CDR3 is 17 amino acids long. The V end lost 5 bases, the J end lost 4 bases, and 23 bases lay between the germline ends. CDR1 and CDR2 (germline): MDHEN, SYDVKM. The CDR3 spells CASSPPVGGKGGETQYF. The DNA for the CDR3 is TGTGCCAGCAGTCCCCCGGTTGGGGGAAAGGGAGGAGAGACCCAGTACTTC.

The chain recombines TRBV5-4 with TRBJ2-5, with TRBD1 matching 8 bases. With the DNA end fitting TRBJ2-7 better, the J assignment may be wrong. Germline lookup yields CDR1 SGHNT and CDR2 YYREEE (reference sequence). This CDR3 spans 15 amino acids. CDR3 sequence reads: CASSPGGGWGYEQYF. The CDR3 DNA follows: TGTGCCAGCAGCCCAGGGGGCGGATGGGGATACGAGCAGTACTTC.

The sample holds a few counts of this clone. The chain couples TRBV19 to TRBJ2-5, with 9 bases identical to TRBD2. V was clipped by 5 bases and J by 5 bases; unmatched bases: 3. The CDR3 covers 13 residues. Germline assignment: CDR1 LNHDA and CDR2 SQIVND (reference sequence). The CDR3 protein is CASSSSGTETQYF. CDR3 DNA sequence: TGTGCCAGTAGTTCTAGCGGGACGGAGACCCAGTACTTC.

The chain employs TRBV2 and TRBJ2-1; 8 nucleotides match TRBD2. V shed 4 bases, J shed 2 bases, and the junction held 4 bases outside the gene matches. Germline V lookup: CDR1 SNHLY, CDR2 FYNNEI. The CDR3 spans 15 residues. In DNA form, the CDR3 reads TGTGCCAGCAGTGGGAGTAGCGGGACCTACAATGAGCAGTTCTTC. This sequence encodes CASSGSSGTYNEQFF.

The genes are TRBV6-5 and TRBJ1-1; 10 bases fit TRBD1. The CDR3 runs 16 residues. V was clipped by 4 bases and J by 8 bases; unmatched bases: 13. The germline gives CDR1 MNHEY, CDR2 SVGAGI. CDR3 loop: CASSFLSGTGVSEAFF. The CDR3 DNA reads as TGTGCCAGCAGTTTCCTGTCCGGGACAGGGGTTTCCGAAGCTTTCTTT.

The rearrangement uses TRBV9 and TRBJ1-1, with 8 nucleotides matching TRBD1. V dropped 0 bases and J dropped 6; count of bases not matched to a gene: 4. This CDR3 has 14 amino acids. Germline lookup yields CDR1 SGDLS and CDR2 YYNGEE. DNA of the CDR3: TGTGCCAGCAGCGTAGAGGGGACAGGCTCTGAAGCTTTCTTT. Its protein is CASSVEGTGSEAFF. Together with reference TRBV9 and TRBJ1-1, the CDR3 gives the full variable domain: DSGVTQTPKHLITATGQRVTLRCSPRSGDLSVYWYQQSLDQGLQFLIQYYNGEERAKGNILERFSAQQFPDLHSELNLSSLELGDSALYFCASSVEGTGSEAFFGQGTRLTVV.

This chain joins TRBV28 and TRBJ2-7; D gene unclear. V lost 6 bases, J lost 1 base, and 13 bases lay in between. Germline CDR1 reads MDHEN; CDR2 reads SYDVKM. This CDR3 region has 14 residues. CDR3 in amino acids: CASSLRYDSYEQYF. The CDR3 nucleotides are TGTGCCAGCAGCCTCAGGTATGATTCCTACGAGCAGTACTTC.

The chain employs TRBV6-4 and TRBJ2-7; TRBD1 is a possible D gene (5 bases). CDR3 length: 15 amino acids. CDR1 and CDR2 from the germline V gene are MRHNA and SNTAGT. V gave up 7 bases and J gave up 4 bases, with 20 bases separating them. CDR3 bases: TGTGCCAGCACCCCCGTGGCAGGTACAGGATACGAGCAGTACTTC. It yields the protein CASTPVAGTGYEQYF.

The count of this clone is one. This sequence joins TRBV19 and TRBJ1-5; TRBD1 agrees at 8 bases. The CDR3 has 17 residues. V gave up 3 bases and J gave up 2 bases; unmatched junction bases: 9. Germline V lookup: CDR1 LNHDA, CDR2 SQIVND (reference sequence). The CDR3 loop is CASSMWAGGVGNQPQHF. The CDR3 coding sequence is TGTGCCAGTAGTATGTGGGCAGGGGGCGTAGGCAATCAGCCCCAGCATTTT.